This TCR beta chain was identified in a study of blood T cells in healthy people across ages. Across the study: Through template switching, about one barcoded beta molecule was captured per two T cells, as measured in model experiments.

This CDR3 is built from 16 residues. The germline gives CDR1 SGHDN, CDR2 FVKESK. V dropped 0 bases and J dropped 8; count of bases not matched to a gene: 8. This clonotype has a handful of counts. For the second PCR, which ran for roughly 6 to 11 cycles, a sample-barcoded 5' primer and a J-beta primer mix were used. Every cDNA molecule bore a tag from a template-switch adaptor containing 12 random nucleotides. TCRdb re-called the 5' RACE reads through MiXCR, storing one row per CDR3 protein. The repertoire holds 800,000 to 900,000 distinct CDR3 sequences, 62% seen once, with 28% in the top ten. Sequences were obtained from blood. The V call is TRBV14, the J call TRBJ2-1; 9 bases are a match to TRBD2. The clonotype originates from a man aged 25 to 45 in good health. Here the CDR3 reads CASSQELAGFMDEQFF. DNA of the CDR3: TGTGCCAGCAGCCAAGAGCTAGCGGGGTTTATGGATGAGCAGTTCTTC.